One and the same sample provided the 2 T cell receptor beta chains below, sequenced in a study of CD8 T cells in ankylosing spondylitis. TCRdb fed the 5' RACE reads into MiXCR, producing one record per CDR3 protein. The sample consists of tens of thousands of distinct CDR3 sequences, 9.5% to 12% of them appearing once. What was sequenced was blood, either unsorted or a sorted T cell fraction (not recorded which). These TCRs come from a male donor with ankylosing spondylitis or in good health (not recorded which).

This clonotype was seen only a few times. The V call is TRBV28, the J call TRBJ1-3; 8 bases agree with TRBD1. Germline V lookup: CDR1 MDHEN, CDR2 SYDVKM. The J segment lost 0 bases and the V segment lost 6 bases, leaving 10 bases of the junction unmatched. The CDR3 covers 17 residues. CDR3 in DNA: TGTGCCAGCAGATTAGGGACAGGACTCAGCTCTGGAAACACCATATATTTT. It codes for CASRLGTGLSSGNTIYF.

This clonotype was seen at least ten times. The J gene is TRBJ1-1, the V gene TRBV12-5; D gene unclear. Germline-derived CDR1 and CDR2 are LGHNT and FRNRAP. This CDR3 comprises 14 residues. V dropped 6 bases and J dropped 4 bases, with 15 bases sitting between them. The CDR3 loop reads CASGLSASGTEAFF. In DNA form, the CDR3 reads TGTGCTAGTGGCCTCTCCGCGTCGGGCACTGAAGCTTTCTTT.